This T cell receptor beta chain comes out of a study of control samples from healthy donors and cancer patients. This clone was seen a single time. Sequencing was performed with immunoSEQ multiplex PCR; in TCRdb, only in-frame clones are kept and a portion is missing. The table records 150,000 to 200,000 clones, around 94% of them present only once. Germline-derived CDR1 and CDR2 are SGDLS and YYNGEE. Deletions cut 3 bases from V and 9 bases from J, with 21 bases between. This CDR3 comprises 15 residues. This TCR derives from a woman between 18 and 29 years old in good health. The sequenced sample consisted of blood. The chain couples TRBV9 to TRBJ2-5; a weak D match, TRBD1 (5 bases). CDR3 residues: CASSGATSGIGAQYF. The CDR3 DNA reads as TGTGCCAGCAGCGGAGCCACCTCAGGGATAGGGGCCCAGTACTTC.